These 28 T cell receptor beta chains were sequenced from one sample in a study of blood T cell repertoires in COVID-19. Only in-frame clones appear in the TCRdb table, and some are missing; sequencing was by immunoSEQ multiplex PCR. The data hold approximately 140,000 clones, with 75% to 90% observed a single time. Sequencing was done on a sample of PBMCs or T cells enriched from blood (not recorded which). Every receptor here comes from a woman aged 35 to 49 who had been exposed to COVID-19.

This CDR3 is CASSYSSGVGFGYTF. The CDR3 DNA follows: TGTGCCAGCAGTTACTCATCGGGGGTCGGTTTTGGCTACACCTTC. The chain employs TRBV6-5 and TRBJ1-2; tentatively, D is TRBD1 (5 bases). V lost 0 bases, J lost 7 bases, and 15 bases lay in between. Germline values: CDR1 MNHEY, CDR2 SVGAGI. The CDR3 consists of 15 residues.

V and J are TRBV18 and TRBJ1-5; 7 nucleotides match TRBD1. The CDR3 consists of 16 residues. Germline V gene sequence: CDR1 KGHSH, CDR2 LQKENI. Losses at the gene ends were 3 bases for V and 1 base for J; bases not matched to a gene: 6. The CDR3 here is CASSPATGQSNQPQHF. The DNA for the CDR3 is TGTGCCAGCTCACCCGCGACAGGGCAAAGCAATCAGCCCCAGCATTTT.

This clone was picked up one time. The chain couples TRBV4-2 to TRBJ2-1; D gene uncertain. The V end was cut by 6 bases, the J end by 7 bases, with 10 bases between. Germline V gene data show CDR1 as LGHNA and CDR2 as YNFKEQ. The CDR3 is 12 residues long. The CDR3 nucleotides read TGTGCCAGCAGGTTGGCTGCTAATGAGCAGTTCTTC. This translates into CASRLAANEQFF.

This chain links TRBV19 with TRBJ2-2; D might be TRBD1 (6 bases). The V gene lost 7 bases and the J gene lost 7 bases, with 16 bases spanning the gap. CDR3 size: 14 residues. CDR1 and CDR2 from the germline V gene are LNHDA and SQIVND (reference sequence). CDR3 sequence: CASTDGRGSGELFF. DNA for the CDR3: TGTGCCAGTACCGATGGCAGGGGCAGCGGGGAGCTGTTTTTT.

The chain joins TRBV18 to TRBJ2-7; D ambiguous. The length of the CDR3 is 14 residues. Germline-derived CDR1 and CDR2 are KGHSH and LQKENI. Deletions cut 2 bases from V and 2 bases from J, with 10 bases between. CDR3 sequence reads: CASSPSRITYEQYF. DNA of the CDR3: TGTGCCAGCTCACCAAGCAGGATTACCTACGAGCAGTACTTC.

The CDR3 DNA reads TGTGCCACCCACCCCTCAGGCTCTGGAAACACCATATATTTT. Its translation: CATHPSGSGNTIYF. The rearrangement links TRBV6-5 to TRBJ1-3; no reliable D call. CDR1 MNHEY and CDR2 SVGAGI come from the germline V gene. Trimming stripped 10 bases from V and 0 bases from J, with 13 bases between. The CDR3 consists of 14 residues.

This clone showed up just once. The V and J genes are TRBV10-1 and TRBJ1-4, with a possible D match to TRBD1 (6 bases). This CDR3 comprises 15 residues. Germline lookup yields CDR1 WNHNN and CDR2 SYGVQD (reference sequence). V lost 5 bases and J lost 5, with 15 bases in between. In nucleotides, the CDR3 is TGCGCCAGCAGTCACATACAGGGTGAGAATGAAAAACTGTTTTTT. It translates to CASSHIQGENEKLFF.

The CDR3: CASSYDGLGGEQYF. The CDR3 DNA follows: TGTGCCAGCAGTTACGATGGACTAGGGGGCGAGCAGTACTTC. The V and J genes are TRBV6-2 or TRBV6-3 and TRBJ2-7; possibly TRBD2 for D (7 bases). CDR1 is MNHEY, CDR2 SVGEGT, per germline. The CDR3 runs 14 residues. V lost 2 bases, J lost 6 bases, and 14 bases lay in between.

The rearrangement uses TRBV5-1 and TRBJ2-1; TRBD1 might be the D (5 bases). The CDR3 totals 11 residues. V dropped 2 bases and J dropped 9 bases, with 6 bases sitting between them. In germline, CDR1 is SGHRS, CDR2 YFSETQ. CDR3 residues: CASSLQVEQFF. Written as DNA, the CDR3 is TGCGCCAGCAGCTTACAGGTTGAGCAGTTCTTC.

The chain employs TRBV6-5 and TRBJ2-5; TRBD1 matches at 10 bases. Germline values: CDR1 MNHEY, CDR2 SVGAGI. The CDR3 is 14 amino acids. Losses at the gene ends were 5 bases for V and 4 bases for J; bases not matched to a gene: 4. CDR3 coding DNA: TGTGCCAGCAGTCCCGGGACAGGGGTAGAGACCCAGTACTTC. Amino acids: CASSPGTGVETQYF.

The CDR3 region is CASSPLAGGPVTDTQYF. The CDR3 coding sequence is TGTGCCAGCTCGCCCCTAGCGGGAGGGCCAGTCACAGATACGCAGTATTTT. This chain connects TRBV18 to TRBJ2-3; 12 bases match TRBD2. Germline V lookup: CDR1 KGHSH, CDR2 LQKENI. With V trimmed by 6 bases and J by 2 bases, 9 bases remained unmatched. The CDR3 has 17 amino acids.

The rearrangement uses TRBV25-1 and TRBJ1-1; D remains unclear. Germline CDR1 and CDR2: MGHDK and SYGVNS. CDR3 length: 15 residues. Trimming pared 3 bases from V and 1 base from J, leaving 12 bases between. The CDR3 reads CASSDLNTRNTEAFF. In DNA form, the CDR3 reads TGTGCCAGCAGTGATCTCAATACACGGAACACTGAAGCTTTCTTT.

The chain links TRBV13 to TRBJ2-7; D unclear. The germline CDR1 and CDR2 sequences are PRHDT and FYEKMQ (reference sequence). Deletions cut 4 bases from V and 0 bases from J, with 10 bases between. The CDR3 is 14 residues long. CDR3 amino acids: CASSSSGDSYEQYF. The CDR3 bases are TGTGCCAGCAGCTCTTCCGGTGACTCCTACGAGCAGTACTTC.

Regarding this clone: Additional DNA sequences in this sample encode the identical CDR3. The CDR3 DNA is TGTGCCAGTAGTATGGGACAGGGATACGAGCAGTACTTC. It yields the protein CASSMGQGYEQYF. This chain links TRBV19 with TRBJ2-7; 9 bases fit TRBD1. The germline V gene has CDR1 LNHDA and CDR2 SQIVND (reference sequence). The CDR3 loop spans 13 amino acids. J lost 4 bases, V lost 3 bases, and 1 base had no gene match.

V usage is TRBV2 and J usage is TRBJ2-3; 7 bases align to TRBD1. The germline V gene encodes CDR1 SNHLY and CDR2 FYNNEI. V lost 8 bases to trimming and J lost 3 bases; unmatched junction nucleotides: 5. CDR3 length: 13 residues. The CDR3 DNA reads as TGTGCCAGCGGCCAGGGGGTAACAGATACGCAGTATTTT. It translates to CASGQGVTDTQYF.

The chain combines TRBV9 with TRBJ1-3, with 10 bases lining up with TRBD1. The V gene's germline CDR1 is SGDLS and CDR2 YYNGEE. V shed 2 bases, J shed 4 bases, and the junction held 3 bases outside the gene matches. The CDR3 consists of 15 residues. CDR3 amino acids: CASSVGQGGGNTIYF. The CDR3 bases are TGTGCCAGCAGCGTTGGACAGGGGGGAGGAAACACCATATATTTT.

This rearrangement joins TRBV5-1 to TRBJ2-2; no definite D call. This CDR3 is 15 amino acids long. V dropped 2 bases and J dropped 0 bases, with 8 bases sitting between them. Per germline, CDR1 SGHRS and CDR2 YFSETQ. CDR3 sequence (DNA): TGCGCCAGCAGCTTAGGAACTACGAACACCGGGGAGCTGTTTTTT. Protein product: CASSLGTTNTGELFF.

The DNA for the CDR3 is TGTGCCAGCAGTGTCCAAGTGCGTAATTCACCCCTCCACTTT. It encodes CASSVQVRNSPLHF. The V and J genes are TRBV28 and TRBJ1-6; D unclear. The length of the CDR3 is 14 residues. The germline V gene has CDR1 MDHEN and CDR2 SYDVKM. V was clipped by 5 bases and J by 6 bases, with 11 bases between them.

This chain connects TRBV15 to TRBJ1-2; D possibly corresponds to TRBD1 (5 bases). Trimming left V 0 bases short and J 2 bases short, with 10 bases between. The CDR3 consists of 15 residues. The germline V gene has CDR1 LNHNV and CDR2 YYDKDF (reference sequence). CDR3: CATSRDRVLNYGYTF. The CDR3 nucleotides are TGTGCCACCAGCAGAGACAGGGTCCTCAACTATGGCTACACCTTC.

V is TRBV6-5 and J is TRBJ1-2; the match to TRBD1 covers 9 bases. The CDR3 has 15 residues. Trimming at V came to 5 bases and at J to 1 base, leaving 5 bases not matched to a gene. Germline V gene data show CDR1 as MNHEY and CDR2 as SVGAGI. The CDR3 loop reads CASSPGQGVNYGYTF. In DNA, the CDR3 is TGTGCCAGCAGTCCGGGACAGGGAGTTAACTATGGCTACACCTTC.

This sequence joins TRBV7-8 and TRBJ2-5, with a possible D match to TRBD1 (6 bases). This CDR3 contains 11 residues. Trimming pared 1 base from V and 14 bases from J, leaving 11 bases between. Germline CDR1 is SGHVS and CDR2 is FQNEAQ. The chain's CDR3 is CASSLDRVHYF. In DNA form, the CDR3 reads TGTGCCAGCAGCTTAGACAGGGTACATTACTTC.

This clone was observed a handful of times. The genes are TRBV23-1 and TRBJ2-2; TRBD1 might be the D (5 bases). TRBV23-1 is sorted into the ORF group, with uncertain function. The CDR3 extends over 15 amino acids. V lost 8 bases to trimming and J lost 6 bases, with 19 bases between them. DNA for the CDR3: TGCGCCAGCCACAAGGGAAGGGAAGGGGCCGGGGAGCTGTTTTTT. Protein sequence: CASHKGREGAGELFF.

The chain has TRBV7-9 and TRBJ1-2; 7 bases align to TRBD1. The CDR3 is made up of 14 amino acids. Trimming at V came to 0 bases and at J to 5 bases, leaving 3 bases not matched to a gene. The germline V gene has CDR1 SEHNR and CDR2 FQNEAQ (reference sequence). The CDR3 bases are TGTGCCAGCAGCTTAGCTACAGGGGAGTATGGCTACACCTTC. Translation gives CASSLATGEYGYTF.

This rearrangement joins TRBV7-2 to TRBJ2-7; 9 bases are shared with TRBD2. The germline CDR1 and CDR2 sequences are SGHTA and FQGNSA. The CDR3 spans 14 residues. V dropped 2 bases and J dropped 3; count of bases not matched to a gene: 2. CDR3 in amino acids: CASSLLAGLYEQYF. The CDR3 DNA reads TGTGCCAGCAGCTTACTAGCGGGACTCTACGAGCAGTACTTC.

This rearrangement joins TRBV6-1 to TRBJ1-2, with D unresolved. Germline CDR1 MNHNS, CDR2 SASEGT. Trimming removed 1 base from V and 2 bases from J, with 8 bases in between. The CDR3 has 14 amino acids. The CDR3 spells CASSEVQSNYGYTF. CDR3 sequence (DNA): TGTGCCAGCAGTGAAGTACAGAGCAACTATGGCTACACCTTC.

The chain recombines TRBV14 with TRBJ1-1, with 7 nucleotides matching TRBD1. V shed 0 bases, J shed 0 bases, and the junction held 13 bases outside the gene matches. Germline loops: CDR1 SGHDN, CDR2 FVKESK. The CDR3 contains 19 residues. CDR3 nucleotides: TGTGCCAGCAGCCAAGATTTGGAGGGGGACAGAAAGTTGAACACTGAAGCTTTCTTT. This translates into CASSQDLEGDRKLNTEAFF.

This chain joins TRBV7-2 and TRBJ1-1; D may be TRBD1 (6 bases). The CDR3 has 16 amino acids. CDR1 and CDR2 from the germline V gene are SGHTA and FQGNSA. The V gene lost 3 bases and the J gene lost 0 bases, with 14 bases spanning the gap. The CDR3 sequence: CASSLSRGTLNTEAFF. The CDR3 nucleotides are TGTGCCAGCAGCTTGAGCAGGGGCACCCTGAACACTGAAGCTTTCTTT.

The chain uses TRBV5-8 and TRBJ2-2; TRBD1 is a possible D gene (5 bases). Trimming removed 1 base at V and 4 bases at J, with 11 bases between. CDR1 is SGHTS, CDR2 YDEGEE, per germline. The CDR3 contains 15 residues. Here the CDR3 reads CASSLLHRSTGELFF. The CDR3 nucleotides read TGTGCCAGCAGCTTGCTGCACAGGTCCACCGGGGAGCTGTTTTTT.